These 22 T cell receptor beta chains came from one sample sequenced in a study of CD8+CD57+ T cells in acquired aplastic anemia. CDR3 and TCR beta VDJ profiling relied on a genomic DNA template. MiXCR, applied by TCRdb to the reads, yields one record per CDR3 protein. The sample consists of 250,000 to 300,000 distinct CDR3 sequences, roughly three fifths of them appearing once. Input material: sorted CD4+, CD8+, or CD8+CD57+ T cells (not recorded which) from PBMCs. The receptors derive from a human donor with severe aplastic anemia or a healthy control (not recorded which).

This clonotype was recorded at least ten times. The CDR3 DNA reads TGTGCCAGCAGCCGGACGGCCGCCTACGAGCAGTACTTC. Protein sequence: CASSRTAAYEQYF. The chain links TRBV6-5 to TRBJ2-7; D is ambiguous. The CDR3 consists of 13 residues. The germline V gene has CDR1 MNHEY and CDR2 SVGAGI. Trimming stripped 6 bases from V and 2 bases from J, with 11 bases between.

The CDR3 DNA is TGCAGTGCCTCGGACCTCTATAGCAATCAGCCCCAGCATTTT. Protein product: CSASDLYSNQPQHF. The chain uses TRBV20-1 and TRBJ1-5; no definite D call. The V end lost 6 bases, the J end lost 0 bases, and 12 bases lay between the germline ends. Germline V gene sequence: CDR1 DFQATT, CDR2 SNEGSKA (reference sequence). CDR3 length: 14 amino acids.

The rearrangement uses TRBV7-4 and TRBJ2-5, with 7 positions matching TRBD1. V was clipped by 6 bases and J by 4 bases; unmatched bases: 8. Germline CDR1 SGHVT, CDR2 SQSDAQ. The CDR3 has 14 amino acids. CDR3 in amino acids: CASRPTGEGETQYF. CDR3 coding DNA: TGTGCCAGCAGGCCAACAGGGGAAGGAGAGACCCAGTACTTC.

Ten or more counts support this clonotype. The chain recombines TRBV5-1 with TRBJ2-7; the D gene is possibly TRBD1 (5 bases). V dropped 0 bases and J dropped 0 bases, with 13 bases sitting between them. The CDR3 is made up of 16 amino acids. CDR1 is SGHRS and CDR2 is YFSETQ in the germline V gene. The CDR3 coding sequence is TGCGCCAGCAGCTTGGCGGCGACAGTTAGCTCCTACGAGCAGTACTTC. Protein sequence: CASSLAATVSSYEQYF.

This chain links TRBV20-1 with TRBJ2-7; 13 nucleotides align to TRBD2. Germline-derived CDR1 and CDR2 are DFQATT and SNEGSKA (reference sequence). With V trimmed by 6 bases and J by 1 base, 12 bases remained unmatched. This CDR3 is 17 amino acids long. The CDR3 sequence: CSAAGGLAGAWSYEQYF. In nucleotides, the CDR3 is TGCAGTGCCGCCGGAGGACTAGCGGGAGCGTGGTCCTACGAGCAGTACTTC.

The V gene is TRBV10-3, the J gene TRBJ2-2; 11 bases map to TRBD2. Germline V lookup: CDR1 ENHRY, CDR2 SYGVKD. The CDR3 loop spans 15 amino acids. The J segment lost 0 bases and the V segment lost 10 bases, leaving 4 bases of the junction unmatched. The CDR3 bases are TGTGCCACCCTAGCGGGAGGATCGAACACCGGGGAGCTGTTTTTT. Its translation is CATLAGGSNTGELFF.

Comments on this clonotype: One junction end does not reproduce the germline sequence, and a read error may be involved. The chain has TRBV20-1 and TRBJ1-1; D is unresolved. Germline V gene lookup returns CDR1 DFQATT and CDR2 SNEGSKA (reference sequence). CDR3 length: 11 residues. DNA of the CDR3: TGCAGTGCTAGAGACCAACCATCGGTGGTCTTT. Translation: CSARDQPSVVF.

V is TRBV20-1 and J is TRBJ2-2; D remains unclear. Germline assignment: CDR1 DFQATT and CDR2 SNEGSKA (reference sequence). The CDR3 is 12 amino acids. In nucleotides, the CDR3 is TGCAGCGCTGGTTGGAGCACCGGGGAGCTGTTTTTT. This sequence encodes CSAGWSTGELFF.

This clonotype has a count of ten or more. The V gene is TRBV19, the J gene TRBJ1-3, with 8 bases identical to TRBD1. Trimming took 3 bases from V and 1 from J; bases not matched to a gene: 14. Germline CDR1 is LNHDA and CDR2 is SQIVND (reference sequence). The length of the CDR3 is 19 residues. In nucleotides, the CDR3 is TGTGCCAGTAGTATGGTTTCCGGGACAGGTGGGAGATCTGGAAACACCATATATTTT. Translated: CASSMVSGTGGRSGNTIYF.

Only a few counts were recorded for this clonotype. The chain has TRBV7-9 and TRBJ1-2, with 8 bases fitting TRBD1. CDR1 and CDR2 (germline): SEHNR, FQNEAQ (reference sequence). CDR3 length: 17 residues. Unmatched junction bases numbered 10, after V lost 2 bases and J lost 2 bases. The CDR3 sequence: CASSLSWGQEINYGYTF. CDR3 DNA sequence: TGTGCCAGCAGCTTAAGCTGGGGACAGGAGATAAACTATGGCTACACCTTC. Complete variable domain (other parts from reference TRBV7-9 and TRBJ1-2): DTGVSQNPRHKITKRGQNVTFRCDPISEHNRLYWYRQTLGQGPEFLTYFQNEAQLEKSRLLSDRFSAERPKGSFSTLEIQRTEQGDSAMYLCASSLSWGQEINYGYTFGSGTRLTVV.

This clonotype has a count of ten or more. The chain couples TRBV6-2 or TRBV6-3 to TRBJ2-5; D unresolved. V gave up 0 bases and J gave up 3 bases, with 11 bases separating them. The CDR3 length is 15 residues. Germline assignment: CDR1 MNHEY and CDR2 SVGEGT. CDR3: CASSYSPRSKETQYF. CDR3 DNA: TGTGCCAGCAGTTACTCCCCGCGAAGCAAAGAGACCCAGTACTTC.

This clonotype appeared many times. Germline is not matched at one junction end, which may reflect a read error. This rearrangement joins TRBV7-8 to TRBJ1-2; 9 nucleotides match TRBD1. Germline V gene sequence: CDR1 SGHVS, CDR2 FQNEAQ. CDR3 size: 17 residues. The CDR3 coding sequence is TGTGCCAGCATCTTACTACAGGGGGCGCTTACTAACTATGGCTACACCTTC. Protein product: CASILLQGALTNYGYTF. Full variable domain (missing parts from reference TRBV7-8 and TRBJ1-2): GAGVSQSPRYKVAKRGQDVALRCDPISGHVSLFWYQQALGQGPEFLTYFQNEAQLDKSGLPSDRFFAERPEGSVSTLKIQRTQQEDSAVYLCASILLQGALTNYGYTFGSGTRLTVV.

This clonotype has at least ten counts. V usage is TRBV11-3 and J usage is TRBJ1-2, with D hard to call. The CDR3 has 12 amino acids. V dropped 5 bases and J dropped 14 bases, with 18 bases sitting between them. The germline V gene has CDR1 SGHNT and CDR2 YENEEA. Here the CDR3 reads CASSTHVGETTF. Written as DNA, the CDR3 is TGTGCCAGCAGCACCCATGTCGGGGAGACGACCTTC.

This chain connects TRBV7-3 to TRBJ2-1; D may correspond to TRBD1 or TRBD2 (6 bases each). Per germline, CDR1 SGHTA and CDR2 FQGTGA. V lost 3 bases and J lost 6, with 18 bases in between. The CDR3 is 16 amino acids. The CDR3 DNA sequence: TGTGCCAGCAGCTTGAATACAGGGACTTTGGGCAATGAGCAGTTCTTC. This encodes CASSLNTGTLGNEQFF.

This clonotype was seen more than once but under ten times. CDR3 region: CASSIGREQYF. DNA for the CDR3: TGTGCCAGCAGCATCGGAAGGGAGCAGTACTTC. The chain employs TRBV11-3 and TRBJ2-7; D gene unclear. This CDR3 is built from 11 residues. Trimming shortened V by 5 bases and J by 7 bases, and 9 bases separated the two germline ends. Per the germline V gene, CDR1 is SGHNT and CDR2 is YENEEA.

The table lists this clonotype with many counts. This chain links TRBV5-1 with TRBJ1-1; 8 nucleotides agree with TRBD1. The CDR3 is made up of 15 amino acids. CDR1 and CDR2 from the germline V gene are SGHRS and YFSETQ. V lost 5 bases, J lost 4 bases, and 10 bases stayed unmatched. CDR3 region: CASRYTGGRGTEAFF. In nucleotides, the CDR3 is TGCGCCAGCAGATATACAGGGGGAAGGGGCACTGAAGCTTTCTTT.

The chain has TRBV20-1 and TRBJ2-5; 16 bases agree with TRBD2. The CDR3 spans 14 residues. Germline CDR1 is DFQATT and CDR2 is SNEGSKA (reference sequence). J was trimmed by 7 bases and V by 3 bases; bases with no gene match: 2. The CDR3 DNA is TGCAGTGCTAGCGGGACTAGCGGGAGGGGGACCCAGTACTTC. Protein sequence: CSASGTSGRGTQYF.

This clonotype was seen only once. The chain couples TRBV5-1 to TRBJ2-5; TRBD2 aligns across 13 bases. The CDR3 has 16 amino acids. Germline CDR1 is SGHRS and CDR2 is YFSETQ. With 2 bases clipped from V and 5 bases from J, the junction kept 6 bases outside the gene matches. This CDR3 reads CASSFTSGRVSETQYF. The CDR3 DNA reads as TGCGCCAGCAGCTTTACTAGCGGGAGGGTATCGGAGACCCAGTACTTC.

This clonotype was recorded many times. The rearrangement joins TRBV19 to TRBJ1-5; tentatively, D is TRBD1 (5 bases). Trimming removed 9 bases at V and 7 bases at J, with 22 bases between. Germline V gene sequence: CDR1 LNHDA, CDR2 SQIVND (reference sequence). The CDR3 is 15 amino acids. The DNA of the CDR3 is TGTGCCAGCAGAGACTCGGGGGTATGGGGCCAGCCCCAGCATTTT. This sequence encodes CASRDSGVWGQPQHF.

The CDR3 protein is CASSSPSFSQFF. The DNA of the CDR3 is TGTGCCAGCAGCTCCCCTAGCTTTAGTCAGTTCTTC. The chain has TRBV7-2 and TRBJ2-1; tentative D call: TRBD2 (5 bases). V dropped 4 bases and J dropped 13 bases, with 14 bases sitting between them. The CDR3 spans 12 residues. CDR1 and CDR2 (germline): SGHTA, FQGNSA.

The gene calls are TRBV4-1 and TRBJ1-5; 9 positions agree with TRBD1. The CDR3 totals 18 residues. V lost 0 bases to trimming and J lost 1 base; unmatched junction nucleotides: 7. CDR1 is MGHRA and CDR2 is YSYEKL in the germline V gene. This CDR3 is CASSQDWDRASSNQPQHF. CDR3 bases: TGCGCCAGCAGCCAAGATTGGGACAGGGCCTCAAGCAATCAGCCCCAGCATTTT.

This chain links TRBV5-1 with TRBJ1-1, with D possibly TRBD1 on 6 matching bases. V dropped 3 bases and J dropped 1 base, with 13 bases sitting between them. This CDR3 is 15 amino acids long. Germline V CDR1 and CDR2: SGHRS, YFSETQ. In nucleotides, the CDR3 is TGCGCCAGCAGCTCAAGTAGGGGACAGAACACTGAAGCTTTCTTT. Translation gives CASSSSRGQNTEAFF. Combining the CDR3 with reference TRBV5-1 and TRBJ1-1 gives the whole variable domain KAGVTQTPRYLIKTRGQQVTLSCSPISGHRSVSWYQQTPGQGLQFLFEYFSETQRNKGNFPGRFSGRQFSNSRSEMNVSTLELGDSALYLCASSSSRGQNTEAFFGQGTRLTVV.